The text below deals with one TCR beta chain. Its antigen is currently unknown. Germline V CDR1 and CDR2: MNHEY, SMNVEV (reference sequence). Trimming took off 2 bases at V and 2 bases at J, with 13 bases between the two ends. The CDR3 extends over 16 amino acids. Sequencing was performed with immunoSEQ multiplex PCR; in TCRdb, only in-frame clones are kept and a portion is missing. Counted here are roughly 350,000 clones, approximately 90% occurring once; the ten biggest clones make up more than 0.8%. The sample belongs to a study of cytomegalovirus exposure and HLA in healthy donors. Study-level information: The 120 validation repertoires, a later analysis reported, used the same platform as the 550 to 700 repertoires from the first cohort.

General study results and limits: The study flagged some 170 TCR beta chains as cytomegalovirus-associated.

Sequencing was performed on PBMCs. The chain combines TRBV27 with TRBJ2-1; TRBD2 is a possible D gene (5 bases). This clonotype originated in a woman between 18 and 29 years old in good health and CMV-seronegative. The CDR3 nucleotides read TGTGCCAGCAGTTTAATCCCGGGAATCACCTACAATGAGCAGTTCTTC. Translated, it gives CASSLIPGITYNEQFF.